This note documents a single T cell receptor (beta chain) sequence. This clonotype has ten or more counts. What antigen it recognizes has not been identified. No qualities accompany the bases; no much larger clone lies one base away. The roughly 39 donors, aged roughly 6 to 90 years, were systemically healthy Caucasian individuals from Russia. Each donor gave roughly 9.5 milliliters of peripheral blood, collected into EDTA-treated Vacutainer tubes. Ficoll-Paque density-gradient centrifugation was used to isolate PBMCs, with at least 6.5 million per sample. Trizol reagent was used to extract total RNA from PBMCs, with at least 5.5 micrograms per sample. For every donor, an aliquot of PBMCs went through flow cytometry to measure the percentages of naive CD45RAhigh/CD27high T cells. This record comes from a study of blood T cells in healthy people across ages (dated by TCRdb to between 2014 and 2017). About the investigation overall: Template switching captured roughly one uniquely barcoded TCR beta cDNA molecule per two T cells in model experiments. The donors were divided into four age groups: young (average about 16 years), middle-aged (approximately 42), aged (approximately 59) and long-lived (around 80). The study analyzed two additional independent replicas of 1 million unique cDNA reads from the same blood draw for two donors, one aged 18 to 30 and one aged 80 or older. To track age-related changes in TCR beta repertoire diversity, the study relied on deep sequencing normalized with unique cDNA molecular identifiers. To avoid experimental bias, donors of different ages were distributed randomly across sequencing lanes.

General conclusions and limits of the study: Because donor CMV infection status was unknown, age-related changes in expanded clonotypes were potentially confounded. Compared with the aged group, the long-lived group had more naive CD4+ T cells, fewer expanded clones and increased TCR diversity, suggesting age selection. Estimates of total diversity from one million sequenced T cells were regarded as lower bounds and underestimates. Since profiling was done on bulk unsorted PBMCs, naive and antigen-experienced compartments could not be conclusively compared. As age increased, observed TCR beta diversity per million T cells dropped in a roughly linear way, and a significant reduction was already evident by age about 40. Observed TCR beta diversity correlated strongly with the percentage of naive T cells measured by flow cytometry.

The library was obtained by 5' RACE. Instrument on record: Illumina HiSeq 2500. The second PCR ran for roughly 7 to 11 cycles and used a J-beta primer mix along with a sample-barcoded 5' primer. Each TCR beta cDNA molecule received a unique molecular identifier from a template-switch 5' adaptor carrying 12 random nucleotides. Each sample yielded at least 2.5 million CDR3-containing paired-end reads. All of the RNA was converted into first-strand cDNA using the Mint cDNA synthesis kit, with a TRBC-specific oligonucleotide serving as the primer. Following uracil-DNA glycosylase treatment, a first 18-cycle PCR with universal primers M1SS and BC2_uni_R was performed on all cDNA. In the paper's pipeline: For normalization, 1 million high-quality reads were randomly selected from each sample, with every read carrying a distinct molecular identifier. Instead of being binned into consensus sequences, reads with shared molecular identifiers were discarded. MiTCR, with a Q25 quality threshold and the strictest error-elimination algorithm, was used for CDR3 identification, clonotype clustering and error correction. Lower-bound total TCR beta diversity was estimated with a nonparametric unseen species model using Euler transformation. TCRdb reprocessing: public reads trimmed at Q25 with fastp, clones called with MiXCR, in-frame beta chains kept. Records with the same CDR3 protein are collapsed into one entry carrying the most frequent genes and DNA. The V and J calls come from TCRdb's annotation, not from the publication. Within this sample are fewer than 750,000 distinct CDR3 sequences, with 40% to 50% of them counted one time only. The ten largest clones take up around 25% of the sample.

This clonotype originated in an elderly man in good health. The sequenced sample was blood.

The encoded CDR3 is CASSYRVHEQFF. The nucleotide sequence reads TGTGCCAGCAGTTACAGGGTTCATGAGCAGTTCTTC. The rearrangement joined TRBV6-6 to TRBJ2-1, with the D gene not clear enough to name. Trimming takes 2 bases from V and 8 bases from J, and the germline ends sit 7 bases apart. The germline V gene (reference sequence) supplies CDR1 MNHNY and CDR2 SVGAGI. The CDR3 sequence holds 12 residues, the cysteine and phenylalanine included. Just the 36-base CDR3 DNA is kept, in frame starting at base 1.